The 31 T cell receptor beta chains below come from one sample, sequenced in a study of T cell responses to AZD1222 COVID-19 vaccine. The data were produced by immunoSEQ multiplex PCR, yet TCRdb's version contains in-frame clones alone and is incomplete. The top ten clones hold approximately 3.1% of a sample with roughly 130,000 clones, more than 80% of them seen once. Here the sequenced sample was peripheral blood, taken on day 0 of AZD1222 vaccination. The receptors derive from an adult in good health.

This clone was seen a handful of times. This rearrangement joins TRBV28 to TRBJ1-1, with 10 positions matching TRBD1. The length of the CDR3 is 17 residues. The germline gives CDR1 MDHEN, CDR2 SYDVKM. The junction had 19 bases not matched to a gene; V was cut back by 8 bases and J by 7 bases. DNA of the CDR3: TGTGCCAGCCTTCCCCTAGGGACAGGGGTAATTAAGGGTGAAGCTTTCTTT. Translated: CASLPLGTGVIKGEAFF.

The CDR3 bases are TGTGCCAGCAGCACGAGCACGCCAACGGCGGGGGTTACCTACGAGCAGTACTTC. This translates into CASSTSTPTAGVTYEQYF. The chain employs TRBV9 and TRBJ2-7, with 7 bases aligning to TRBD2. Germline V gene lookup returns CDR1 SGDLS and CDR2 YYNGEE. V shed 4 bases and J 2 bases; nucleotides not matched to a gene: 18. This CDR3 spans 18 amino acids. Looking up the rest from reference TRBV9 and TRBJ2-7 gives the full variable domain: DSGVTQTPKHLITATGQRVTLRCSPRSGDLSVYWYQQSLDQGLQFLIQYYNGEERAKGNILERFSAQQFPDLHSELNLSSLELGDSALYFCASSTSTPTAGVTYEQYFGPGTRLTVT.

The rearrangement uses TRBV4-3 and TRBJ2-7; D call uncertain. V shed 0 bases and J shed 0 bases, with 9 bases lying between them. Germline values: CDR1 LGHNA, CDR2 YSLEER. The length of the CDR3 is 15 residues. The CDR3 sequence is CASSQDSHVSYEQYF. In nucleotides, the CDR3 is TGCGCCAGCAGCCAAGACAGCCACGTCTCCTACGAGCAGTACTTC.

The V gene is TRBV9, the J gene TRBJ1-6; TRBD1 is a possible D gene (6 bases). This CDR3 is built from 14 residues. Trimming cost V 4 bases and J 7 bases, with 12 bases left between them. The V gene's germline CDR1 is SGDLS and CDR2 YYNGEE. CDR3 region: CASSPTGRNSPLHF. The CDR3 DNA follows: TGTGCCAGCAGCCCTACAGGGCGAAATTCACCCCTCCACTTT.

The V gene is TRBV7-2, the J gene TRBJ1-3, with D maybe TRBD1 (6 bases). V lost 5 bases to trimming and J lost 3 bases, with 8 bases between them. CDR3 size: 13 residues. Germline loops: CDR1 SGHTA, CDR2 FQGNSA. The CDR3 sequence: CASSTGFGNTIYF. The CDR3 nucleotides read TGTGCCAGCAGCACAGGGTTTGGAAACACCATATATTTT.

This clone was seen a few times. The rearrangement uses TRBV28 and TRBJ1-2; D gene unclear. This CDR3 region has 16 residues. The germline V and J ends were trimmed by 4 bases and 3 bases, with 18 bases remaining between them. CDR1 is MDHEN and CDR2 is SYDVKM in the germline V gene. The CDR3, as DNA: TGTGCCAGCAGTTCCCCGGGCGCGGGGTACGACTATGGCTACACCTTC. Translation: CASSSPGAGYDYGYTF.

As DNA, the CDR3 is TGTGCCAGCAGTTTATTCGGCAGCAATCAGCCCCAGCATTTT. Translation: CASSLFGSNQPQHF. V is TRBV27 and J is TRBJ1-5; D is unclear. Trimming shortened V by 1 base and J by 1 base, and 5 bases separated the two germline ends. The CDR3 spans 14 residues. Germline assignment: CDR1 MNHEY and CDR2 SMNVEV (reference sequence).

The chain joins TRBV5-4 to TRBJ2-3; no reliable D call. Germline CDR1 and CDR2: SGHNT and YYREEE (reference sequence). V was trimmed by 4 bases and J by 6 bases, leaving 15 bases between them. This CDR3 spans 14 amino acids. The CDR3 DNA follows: TGTGCCAGCAGCGGCCTACAAACAGTGGATACGCAGTATTTT. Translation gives CASSGLQTVDTQYF. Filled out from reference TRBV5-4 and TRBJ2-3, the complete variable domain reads ETGVTQSPTHLIKTRGQQVTLRCSSQSGHNTVSWYQQALGQGPQFIFQYYREEENGRGNFPPRFSGLQFPNYSSELNVNALELDDSALYLCASSGLQTVDTQYFGPGTRLTVL.

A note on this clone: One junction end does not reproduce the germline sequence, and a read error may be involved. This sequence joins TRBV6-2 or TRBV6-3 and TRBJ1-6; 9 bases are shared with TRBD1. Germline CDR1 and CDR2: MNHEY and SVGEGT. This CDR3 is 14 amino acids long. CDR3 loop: CASSYSDRGTPLHF. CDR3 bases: TGTGCCAGCAGTTACTCGGACAGGGGAACACCTCTCCACTTT.

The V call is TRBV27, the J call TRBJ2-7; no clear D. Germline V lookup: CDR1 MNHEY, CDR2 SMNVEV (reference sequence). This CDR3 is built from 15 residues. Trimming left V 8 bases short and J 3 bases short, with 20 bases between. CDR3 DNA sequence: TGTGCCAGCCGGCCGAGAGAATCCCTATTCTACGAGCAGTACTTC. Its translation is CASRPRESLFYEQYF.

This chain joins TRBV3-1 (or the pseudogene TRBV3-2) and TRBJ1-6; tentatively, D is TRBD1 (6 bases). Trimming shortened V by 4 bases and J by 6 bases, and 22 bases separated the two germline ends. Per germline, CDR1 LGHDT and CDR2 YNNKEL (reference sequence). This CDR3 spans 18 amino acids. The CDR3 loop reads CASSLWGGQRLGNSPLHF. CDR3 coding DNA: TGTGCCAGCAGCCTCTGGGGGGGGCAGCGTTTGGGTAATTCACCCCTCCACTTT.

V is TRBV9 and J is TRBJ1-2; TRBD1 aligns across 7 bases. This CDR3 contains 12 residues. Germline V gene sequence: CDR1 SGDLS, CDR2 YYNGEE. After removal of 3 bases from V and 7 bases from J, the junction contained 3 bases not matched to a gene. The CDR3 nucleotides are TGTGCCAGCAGCGCAACAGGGGTTGGCTACACCTTC. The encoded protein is CASSATGVGYTF.

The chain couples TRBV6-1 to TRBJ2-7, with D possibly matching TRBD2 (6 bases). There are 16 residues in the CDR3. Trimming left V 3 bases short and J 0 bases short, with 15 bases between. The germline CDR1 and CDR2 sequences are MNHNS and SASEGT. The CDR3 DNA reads TGTGCCAGCAGTGACCCCCGGGACTTCAGCTCCTACGAGCAGTACTTC. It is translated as CASSDPRDFSSYEQYF.

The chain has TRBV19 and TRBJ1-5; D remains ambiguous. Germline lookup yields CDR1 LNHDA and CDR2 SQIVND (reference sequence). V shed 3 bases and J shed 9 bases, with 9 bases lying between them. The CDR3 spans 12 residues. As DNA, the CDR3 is TGTGCCAGTAGTATCGAAGTTACGCCCCAGCATTTT. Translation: CASSIEVTPQHF.

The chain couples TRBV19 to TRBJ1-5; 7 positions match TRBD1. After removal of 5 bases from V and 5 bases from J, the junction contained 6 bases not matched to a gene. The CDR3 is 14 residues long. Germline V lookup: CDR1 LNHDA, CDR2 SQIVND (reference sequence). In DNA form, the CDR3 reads TGTGCCAGTAGTCACAGGGGTATAGATCAGCCCCAGCATTTT. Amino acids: CASSHRGIDQPQHF.

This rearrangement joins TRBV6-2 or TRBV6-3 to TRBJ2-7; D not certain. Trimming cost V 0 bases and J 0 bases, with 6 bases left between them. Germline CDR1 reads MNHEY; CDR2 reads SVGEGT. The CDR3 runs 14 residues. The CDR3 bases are TGTGCCAGCAGTTACTCGCCGGGCTCCTACGAGCAGTACTTC. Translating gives CASSYSPGSYEQYF.

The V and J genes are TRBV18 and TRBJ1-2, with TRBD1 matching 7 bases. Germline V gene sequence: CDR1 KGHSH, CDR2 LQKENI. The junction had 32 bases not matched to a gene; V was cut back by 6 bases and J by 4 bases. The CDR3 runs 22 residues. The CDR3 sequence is CASSRGGQRPNPASGYAYGYTF. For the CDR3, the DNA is TGTGCCAGCTCCCGAGGGGGACAGCGACCCAACCCGGCTTCCGGATATGCCTATGGCTACACCTTC. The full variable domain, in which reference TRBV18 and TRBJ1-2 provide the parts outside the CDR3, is NAGVMQNPRHLVRRRGQEARLRCSPMKGHSHVYWYRQLPEEGLKFMVYLQKENIIDESGMPKERFSAEFPKEGPSILRIQQVVRGDSAAYFCASSRGGQRPNPASGYAYGYTFGSGTRLTVV.

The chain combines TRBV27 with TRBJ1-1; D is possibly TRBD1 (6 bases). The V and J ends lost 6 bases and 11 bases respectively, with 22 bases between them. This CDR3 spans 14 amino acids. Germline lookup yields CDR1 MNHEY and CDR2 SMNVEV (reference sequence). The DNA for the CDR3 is TGTGCCAGCAGAACCAACCTCGGGGGGCAGGGCGCTTTCTTT. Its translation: CASRTNLGGQGAFF.

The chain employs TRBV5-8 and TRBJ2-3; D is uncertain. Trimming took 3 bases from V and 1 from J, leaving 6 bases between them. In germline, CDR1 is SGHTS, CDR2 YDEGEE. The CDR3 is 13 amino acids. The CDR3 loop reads CASSYPGTDTQYF. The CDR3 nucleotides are TGTGCCAGCAGCTATCCGGGCACAGATACGCAGTATTTT.

CDR3 DNA sequence: TGTGCCAGCAGCCTCCTCGGACAGGGGACAGAAGCTTTCTTT. Protein product: CASSLLGQGTEAFF. The chain employs TRBV3-1 (or the pseudogene TRBV3-2) and TRBJ1-1, with 9 bases matching TRBD1. Per the germline V gene, CDR1 is LGHDT and CDR2 is YNNKEL (reference sequence). V gave up 4 bases and J gave up 8 bases; unmatched junction bases: 8. The CDR3 is 14 residues long.

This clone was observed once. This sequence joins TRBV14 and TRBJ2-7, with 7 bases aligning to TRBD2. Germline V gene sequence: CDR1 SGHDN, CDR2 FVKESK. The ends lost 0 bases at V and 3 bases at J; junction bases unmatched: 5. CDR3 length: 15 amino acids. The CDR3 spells CASSQEPGGSYEQYF. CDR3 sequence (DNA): TGTGCCAGCAGCCAAGAGCCTGGCGGGAGCTACGAGCAGTACTTC.

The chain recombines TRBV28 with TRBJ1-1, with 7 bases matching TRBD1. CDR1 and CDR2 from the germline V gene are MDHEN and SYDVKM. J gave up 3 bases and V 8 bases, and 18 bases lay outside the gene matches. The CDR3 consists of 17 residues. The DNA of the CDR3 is TGTGCCAGCCACCCATCCCCTCGACAGGGTTCGGACACTGAAGCTTTCTTT. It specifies CASHPSPRQGSDTEAFF.

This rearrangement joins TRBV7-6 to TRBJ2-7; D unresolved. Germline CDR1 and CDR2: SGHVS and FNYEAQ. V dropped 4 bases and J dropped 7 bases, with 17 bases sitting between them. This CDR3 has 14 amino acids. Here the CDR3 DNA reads TGTGCCAGCAGCTCGACAACGACGGGCCGGGAGCAGTACTTC. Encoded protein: CASSSTTTGREQYF.

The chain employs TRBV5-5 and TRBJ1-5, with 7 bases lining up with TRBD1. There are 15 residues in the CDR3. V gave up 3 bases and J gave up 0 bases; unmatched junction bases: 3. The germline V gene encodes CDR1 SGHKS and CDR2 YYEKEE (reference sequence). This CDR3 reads CASSSTGNSNQPQHF. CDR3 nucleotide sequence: TGTGCCAGCAGCTCGACAGGGAATAGCAATCAGCCCCAGCATTTT.

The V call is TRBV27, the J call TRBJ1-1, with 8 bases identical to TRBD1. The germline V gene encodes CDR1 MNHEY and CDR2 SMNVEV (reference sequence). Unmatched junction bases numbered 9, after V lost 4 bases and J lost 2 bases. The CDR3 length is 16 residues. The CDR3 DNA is TGTGCCAGCAGTTCCCTCCGGGACAGGCGCAACACTGAAGCTTTCTTT. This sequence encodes CASSSLRDRRNTEAFF.

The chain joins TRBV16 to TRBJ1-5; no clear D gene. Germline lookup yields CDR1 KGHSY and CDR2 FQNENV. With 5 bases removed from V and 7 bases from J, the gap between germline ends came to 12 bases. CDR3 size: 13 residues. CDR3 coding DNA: TGTGCCAGCAGCGAATGGGGTCGGCAGCCCCAGCATTTT. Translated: CASSEWGRQPQHF. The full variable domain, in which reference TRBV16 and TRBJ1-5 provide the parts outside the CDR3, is GEEVAQTPKHLVRGEGQKAKLYCAPIKGHSYVFWYQQVLKNEFKFLISFQNENVFDETGMPKERFSAKCLPNSPCSLEIQATKLEDSAVYFCASSEWGRQPQHFGDGTRLSIL.

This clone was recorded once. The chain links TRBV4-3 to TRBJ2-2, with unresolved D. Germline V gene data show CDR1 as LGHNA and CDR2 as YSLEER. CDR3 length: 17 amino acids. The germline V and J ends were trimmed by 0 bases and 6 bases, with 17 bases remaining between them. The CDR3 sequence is CASSQDNSRFLAGELFF. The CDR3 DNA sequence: TGCGCCAGCAGCCAAGATAACAGCCGTTTTTTGGCCGGGGAGCTGTTTTTT.

CDR3 sequence (DNA): TGTGCCAGCAGAATTACCGGACAGGGCCAATGGTATGGCTACACCTTC. It encodes CASRITGQGQWYGYTF. The V gene is TRBV5-4, the J gene TRBJ1-2; 8 bases agree with TRBD1. Germline V gives CDR1 SGHNT, CDR2 YYREEE (reference sequence). V lost 5 bases, J lost 5 bases, and 14 bases stayed unmatched. The CDR3 sequence is 16 residues long.

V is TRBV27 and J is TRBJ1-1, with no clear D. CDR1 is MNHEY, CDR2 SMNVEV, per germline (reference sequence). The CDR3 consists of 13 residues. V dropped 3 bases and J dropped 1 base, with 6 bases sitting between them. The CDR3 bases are TGTGCCAGCAGTTTCTCTAAGAACACTGAAGCTTTCTTT. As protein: CASSFSKNTEAFF.

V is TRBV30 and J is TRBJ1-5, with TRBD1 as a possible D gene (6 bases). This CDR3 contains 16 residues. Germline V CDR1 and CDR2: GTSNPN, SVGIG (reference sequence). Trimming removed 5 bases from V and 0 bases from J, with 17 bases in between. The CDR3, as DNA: TGTGCCTGGCGTCACAGGGAACCTTATAGCAATCAGCCCCAGCATTTT. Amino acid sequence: CAWRHREPYSNQPQHF. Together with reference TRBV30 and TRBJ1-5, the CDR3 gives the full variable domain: SQTIHQWPATLVQPVGSPLSLECTVEGTSNPNLYWYRQAAGRGLQLLFYSVGIGQISSEVPQNLSASRPQDRQFILSSKKLLLSDSGFYLCAWRHREPYSNQPQHFGDGTRLSIL.

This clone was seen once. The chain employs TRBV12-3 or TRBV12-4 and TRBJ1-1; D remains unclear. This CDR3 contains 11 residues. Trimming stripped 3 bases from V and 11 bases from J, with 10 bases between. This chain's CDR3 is CASSFGLGAFF. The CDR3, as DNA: TGTGCCAGCAGTTTCGGCCTGGGGGCTTTCTTT.